This record looks at one TCR beta chain sequence and its context. This clonotype was seen ten or more times. It has no known antigen specificity. At one of its ends the junction is not consistent with the germline gene, which may arise from a read error. For CDR1 and CDR2, the germline V gene lists SGHRS and YFSETQ. Including the terminal cysteine and phenylalanine, the CDR3 comprises 12 residues. The entry retains the CDR3 DNA only, 36 bases that are in frame from base 1. This entry belongs to a study of Graves' ophthalmopathy and Graves' hyperthyroidism (dated by TCRdb to between 2017 and 2018). For the wider study: Peripheral blood was collected at initial diagnosis, prior to any treatment. For independent validation, a separate cohort was made up of roughly 19 hyperthyroidism patients plus 17 patients who later progressed from hyperthyroidism to ophthalmopathy. In total, 135 blood samples were TCR-sequenced: fewer than 50 ophthalmopathy, roughly 77 hyperthyroidism and some 17 hyperthyroidism-to-ophthalmopathy patients. In roughly 6 hyperthyroidism patients, the T-cell repertoire of thyroid tissue was compared with the T-cell repertoire of blood. After sampling, hyperthyroidism patients received methimazole starting at 30 mg daily, and ophthalmopathy patients received high-dose intravenous methylprednisolone. To explore V-J signatures distinguishing ophthalmopathy from hyperthyroidism, a discovery set of 100 patients (fewer than 45 ophthalmopathy, around 55 stable hyperthyroidism) was enrolled. The study used signatures of the TCR beta repertoire to tell Graves' ophthalmopathy apart from Graves' hyperthyroidism and to predict which patients would progress to ophthalmopathy. On the study overall, not on this receptor specifically: Among expanded thyroid clonotypes with frequency above 0.001, most also showed up in blood, which suggests that blood repertoires may reflect the thyroid immune response. In validation, the model predicted ophthalmopathy progression with nearly 71% sensitivity and 72.22% specificity; fewer than 15 predicted patients were CT-confirmed with GO in a median of about 7.1 months. In cross-validation, the 13-signature model distinguished ophthalmopathy from stable hyperthyroidism with 85% to 90% sensitivity and 81% to 83% specificity, and in the test set the corresponding values were roughly 78% and 74%. No statistical method was used to predetermine the sample size, and group allocation was not hidden from the investigators.

TCR beta CDR3 regions were amplified from RNA transcripts for repertoire sequencing. A first-round RT-PCR used HTBI primers with the Qiagen OneStep RT-PCR kit, followed by a second-round multiplex PCR, size selection and purification. Libraries were sequenced on an Illumina HiSeq2000 using paired-end 100 bp reads. The source study handled its data this way. SOAPnuke was used to process the reads, removing any read that contained adapters or uncalled bases, had a mean Phred below 15, or lacked an exact match to the constant primer or identifier. COPE v1.2.5 was used to merge high-quality paired reads. Unique nucleotide sequences were defined as clonotypes and aligned to IMGT TRB V, D and J references using MiTCR v1.1. Only V-J combinations with frequency above 0.0001 were analysed, covering over 98% of repertoires. For each V-J combination, a TCR clonal expansion and chaos score was defined as F50 clonal expansion divided by the chaos observed in the TCRdist matrix. Features were reduced by Welch's t-statistics and random forest to 10 to 15 V-J combinations, which fed a naive Bayes classifier. Thyroid-blood repertoire similarity was quantified with the Morisita-Horn index. In TCRdb, the public reads were trimmed at Q25 with fastp and aligned with MiXCR, with productive beta chains retained. Each CDR3 protein gets just one entry, which takes the most common genes and DNA from the rows behind it. These V and J calls rely on TCRdb rather than the paper's analysis. This sample has a few hundred thousand distinct CDR3 sequences in its table, and about 18% of those were observed once. The leading ten clones occupy roughly 2.3% of the sample.

Stable hyperthyroidism was defined as no progression to ophthalmopathy within 18 months of follow-up. Hyperthyroidism patients were newly diagnosed, with disease duration under 2 months, and aged 18 to 65 years. Patients were excluded if they had other autoimmune diseases, uncontrolled infections, pregnancy or lactation. Diagnosis relied on clinical symptoms, serum thyroxine, TRAb, thyroid ultrasound and orbital computed tomography. Using Ficoll-Paque density gradient centrifugation, PBMCs were isolated from 8.5 to 10 ml of fresh peripheral blood. Total RNA was extracted using Trizol reagent, and RNA quality was checked on an Agilent 2100 Bioanalyzer.

The sequenced sample was peripheral blood. Rearrangement joined TRBV5-1 to TRBJ2-7; 11 middle bases align to TRBD1. The origin of this receptor is an adult woman with stable Graves' hyperthyroidism. The CDR3 corresponds to CASSSSGTGGLF. The base sequence is TGCGCCAGCAGCTCGTCCGGGACAGGGGGACTCTTC.